Described below is a single TCR beta chain sequence and its context. CDR3 size: 13 residues. In germline, CDR1 is SGHVS, CDR2 FNYEAQ. Deletions cut 0 bases from V and 6 bases from J, with 8 bases between. These data come from a study of blood T cell repertoires in COVID-19. Study-level background: Acute and convalescent COVID-19 specimens originated in the United States, Italy and Spain.

As processed by the authors: How many nucleated cells were present was estimated from reference gene primer amplification. Data came from immunoSEQ multiplex PCR; TCRdb stores just in-frame clones and leaves some out. V and J calls and clone size are those listed in that table; D and trimming were worked out from the DNA. The table includes about 270,000 clones, about 89% detected once. The TCR comes from a man aged 35 to 55 with active or convalescent COVID-19. The V gene is TRBV7-6, the J gene TRBJ1-2; possibly TRBD1 for D (5 bases). The sample taken for sequencing was peripheral blood. This chain's CDR3 is CASSLAGGNGYTF. The DNA for the CDR3 is TGTGCCAGCAGCTTAGCGGGGGGAAATGGCTACACCTTC.